Listed below are T cell receptor beta chains from one sample, sequenced in a study of human T cells and chemical hapten exposure. Each CDR3 protein is one row after TCRdb ran MiXCR on the 5' RACE reads. Of about 140,000 distinct CDR3 sequences listed, about 4% are singletons. The receptors come from a female donor in good health. Each CDR3 is given with its conserved first and last residue. Each record gives: CDR3 DNA, CDR3 protein, clone size, D gene, J gene, V gene. The D gene is left open where the match is weak. For some rows the clone size is stated as once, few or many, or as a class when expanded; others skip it.

CDR3nt: TGTGCCAGCAGTGGGAGACAGGGGGGAGAGACCCAGTACTTC
CDR3aa: CASSGRQGGETQYF
abundance: many
d_gene: TRBD1
j_gene: TRBJ2-5
v_gene: TRBV6-6

CDR3nt: TGTGCCAGCAGTGCGACAGTCATGAACACTGAAGCTTTCTTT
CDR3aa: CASSATVMNTEAFF
abundance: few
d_gene: -
j_gene: TRBJ1-1
v_gene: TRBV6-1

CDR3nt: TGTGCCACCAGTGATACGACTCCGGGAATTACCGGGGAGCTGTTTTTT
CDR3aa: CATSDTTPGITGELFF
abundance: -
d_gene: -
j_gene: TRBJ2-2
v_gene: TRBV24-1

CDR3nt: TGTGCCAGCAGCGAAGGACAGATTACAACTAATGAAAAACTGTTTTTT
CDR3aa: CASSEGQITTNEKLFF
abundance: many
d_gene: -
j_gene: TRBJ1-4
v_gene: TRBV7-9

CDR3nt: TGCAGCGTTGGGAAGCTGAACACTGAAGCTTTCTTT
CDR3aa: CSVGKLNTEAFF
abundance: many
d_gene: -
j_gene: TRBJ1-1
v_gene: TRBV29-1

CDR3nt: TGTGCCAGCAGTTTAGGGTCCGGCTGGGGGGGCACAGATACGCAGTATTTT
CDR3aa: CASSLGSGWGGTDTQYF
abundance: many
d_gene: -
j_gene: TRBJ2-3
v_gene: TRBV12-3/TRBV12-4

CDR3nt: TGCGCCAGCAGCCAAGATCACGTCAGGGGAGCGGGCAATCAGCCCCAGCATTTT
CDR3aa: CASSQDHVRGAGNQPQHF
abundance: many
d_gene: -
j_gene: TRBJ1-5
v_gene: TRBV4-1

CDR3nt: TGCAGTGCCCGAACAGGGACACTCCGAGGGACTGAAGCTTTCTTT
CDR3aa: CSARTGTLRGTEAFF
abundance: many
d_gene: -
j_gene: TRBJ1-1
v_gene: TRBV20-1

CDR3nt: TGTGCCAGCAGCGAGGGACCTCCCTCCTACGAGCAGTACTTC
CDR3aa: CASSEGPPSYEQYF
abundance: many
d_gene: -
j_gene: TRBJ2-7
v_gene: TRBV7-2

CDR3nt: TGTGCCAGCAGCCACGCGGACAGGGACACTGAAGCTTTCTTT
CDR3aa: CASSHADRDTEAFF
abundance: many
d_gene: TRBD1
j_gene: TRBJ1-1
v_gene: TRBV4-2

CDR3nt: TGTGCCAGCAGCTTAGAGCGTGGGGGGACTTCGGCTTTCTTT
CDR3aa: CASSLERGGTSAFF
abundance: many
d_gene: -
j_gene: TRBJ1-1
v_gene: TRBV11-2

CDR3nt: TGCAGTGCAGCGGGGGGGGGGACAGATACGCAGTATTTT
CDR3aa: CSAAGGGTDTQYF
abundance: many
d_gene: TRBD2
j_gene: TRBJ2-3
v_gene: TRBV20-1

CDR3nt: TGCAGTGCTAGAGGCTTTGACAGCTTGAACACTGAAGCTTTCTTT
CDR3aa: CSARGFDSLNTEAFF
abundance: few
d_gene: -
j_gene: TRBJ1-1
v_gene: TRBV20-1

CDR3nt: TGTGCCAGCAGCTTAAGGGAGCGTGGCACTGAAGCTTTCTTT
CDR3aa: CASSLRERGTEAFF
abundance: -
d_gene: -
j_gene: TRBJ1-1
v_gene: TRBV7-6

CDR3nt: TGTGCCATCAGCCTACAGGGAGCTAACACTGAAGCTTTCTTT
CDR3aa: CAISLQGANTEAFF
abundance: many
d_gene: -
j_gene: TRBJ1-1
v_gene: TRBV10-3

CDR3nt: TGTGCCAGCAGTGAATCCCCCAATGACTTTATCCCCGCGAACACCGGGGAGCTGTTTTTT
CDR3aa: CASSESPNDFIPANTGELFF
abundance: few
d_gene: -
j_gene: TRBJ2-2
v_gene: TRBV25-1

CDR3nt: TGTGCCAGCAGCCGTAGGACAGGGTTGAACACTGAAGCTTTCTTT
CDR3aa: CASSRRTGLNTEAFF
abundance: many
d_gene: TRBD1
j_gene: TRBJ1-1
v_gene: TRBV3-1

CDR3nt: TGTGCCAGCAGTAGGGACAGGGATGAGCAGTTCTTC
CDR3aa: CASSRDRDEQFF
abundance: many
d_gene: TRBD1
j_gene: TRBJ2-1
v_gene: TRBV12-3/TRBV12-4

CDR3nt: TGCGCCAGCAGCCAAGGCTACAGGGGGCACAGTTCCTACGAGCAGTACTTC
CDR3aa: CASSQGYRGHSSYEQYF
abundance: many
d_gene: TRBD1
j_gene: TRBJ2-7
v_gene: TRBV4-3

CDR3nt: TGCAGCGTCGCGCGGCATTCGCGGACTAGCGGGGGGGCCTCCTACAATGAGCAGTTCTTC
CDR3aa: CSVARHSRTSGGASYNEQFF
abundance: many
d_gene: TRBD2
j_gene: TRBJ2-1
v_gene: TRBV29-1

CDR3nt: TGTGCCAGCAAAAAAAGGGAGGGGTTGGGTGAAGCTTTCTTT
CDR3aa: CASKKREGLGEAFF
abundance: many
d_gene: -
j_gene: TRBJ1-1
v_gene: TRBV6-1

CDR3nt: TGTGCCAGCTCCGAACCGACTGGAACTGAAGCTTTCTTT
CDR3aa: CASSEPTGTEAFF
abundance: many
d_gene: -
j_gene: TRBJ1-1
v_gene: TRBV7-2

CDR3nt: TGTGCCAGCAGTGAAAGGCGGGGTGGGGGGGAAGATGAGCAGTTCTTC
CDR3aa: CASSERRGGGEDEQFF
abundance: many
d_gene: TRBD2
j_gene: TRBJ2-1
v_gene: TRBV2

CDR3nt: TGTGCCAGCAGCCGGGACCCCGAGGCGCAGTATTTT
CDR3aa: CASSRDPEAQYF
abundance: many
d_gene: -
j_gene: TRBJ2-3
v_gene: TRBV6-5

CDR3nt: TGTGCCATCAGTGAGCAAGGGCGGGCCGTCCAAGAGACCCAGTACTTC
CDR3aa: CAISEQGRAVQETQYF
abundance: many
d_gene: -
j_gene: TRBJ2-5
v_gene: TRBV10-3

CDR3nt: TGTGCCAGCAGCTTGAATGGTTATAGCAATCAGCCCCAGCATTTT
CDR3aa: CASSLNGYSNQPQHF
abundance: many
d_gene: -
j_gene: TRBJ1-5
v_gene: TRBV7-6

CDR3nt: TGTGCCAGCAGTTTATGGAATTCCCGTCCATACGAGCAGTACTTC
CDR3aa: CASSLWNSRPYEQYF
abundance: many
d_gene: -
j_gene: TRBJ2-7
v_gene: TRBV27

CDR3nt: TGCAGCGTTGGAACGGGACTAGCGGGAATGTTGGATACGCAGTATTTT
CDR3aa: CSVGTGLAGMLDTQYF
abundance: many
d_gene: TRBD2
j_gene: TRBJ2-3
v_gene: TRBV29-1